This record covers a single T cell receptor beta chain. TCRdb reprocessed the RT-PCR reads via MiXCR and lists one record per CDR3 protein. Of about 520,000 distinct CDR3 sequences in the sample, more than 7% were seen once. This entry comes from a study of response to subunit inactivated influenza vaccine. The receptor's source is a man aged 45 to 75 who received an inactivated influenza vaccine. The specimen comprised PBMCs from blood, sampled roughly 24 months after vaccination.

The CDR3 nucleotides are TGTGCCAGCAGCGAAACCTCTGGCACCGAGCAGTACTTC. It encodes CASSETSGTEQYF. The chain recombines TRBV9 with TRBJ2-7; no firm D call. Germline values: CDR1 SGDLS, CDR2 YYNGEE. The CDR3 is 13 amino acids. V shed 3 bases and J shed 6 bases, with 13 bases lying between them.